One sample yielded the 28 T cell receptor beta chains listed below, sequenced in a study of blood T cell repertoires in COVID-19. The method was immunoSEQ multiplex PCR; TCRdb's version includes in-frame clones alone and lacks a portion of them. The profile covers about 80,000 clones, with around 79% appearing a single time and approximately 15% taken by the ten largest. The sequenced sample consisted of peripheral blood. Receptors originate from a human donor in a cohort sampled during active COVID-19.

Written as DNA, the CDR3 is TGTGCCAGCGGGGCCCCCTATAGGAATGAGCAGTTCTTC. Translation: CASGAPYRNEQFF. The chain links TRBV28 to TRBJ2-1; TRBD1 is a possible D gene (5 bases). The CDR3 contains 13 residues. Trimming left V 8 bases short and J 7 bases short, with 15 bases between. Germline values: CDR1 MDHEN, CDR2 SYDVKM.

This clone has more than one count but fewer than ten. V usage is TRBV4-1 and J usage is TRBJ1-5; D uncertain. CDR1 MGHRA and CDR2 YSYEKL come from the germline V gene. The CDR3 extends over 14 amino acids. V dropped 4 bases and J dropped 7 bases, with 14 bases sitting between them. CDR3 nucleotides: TGCGCCAGCAGCCTCCTCTCTGGCGGGCAGCCCCAGCATTTT. It yields the protein CASSLLSGGQPQHF.

The chain is built from TRBV5-4 and TRBJ2-3; 10 bases agree with TRBD2. V trimming: 0 bases; J trimming: 4 bases; junction bases outside the gene matches: 2. This CDR3 has 15 amino acids. Per germline, CDR1 SGHNT and CDR2 YYREEE (reference sequence). In nucleotides, the CDR3 is TGTGCCAGCAGCTTGGAACTAGCGGGGCCAGATACGCAGTATTTT. Translated: CASSLELAGPDTQYF.

The chain combines TRBV11-2 with TRBJ1-1; 9 bases map to TRBD1. Per the germline V gene, CDR1 is SGHAT and CDR2 is FQNNGV. CDR3 length: 16 amino acids. Trimming cost V 4 bases and J 1 base; bases outside gene matches: 7. CDR3 nucleotides: TGTGCCAGCAGCTCGGGGACAGGGACAGAGAACACTGAAGCTTTCTTT. Translating it yields CASSSGTGTENTEAFF.

In this sample, this clone turned up a few times. The gene calls are TRBV27 and TRBJ1-2; D is undetermined. The CDR3 has 14 amino acids. Germline V gene sequence: CDR1 MNHEY, CDR2 SMNVEV (reference sequence). Between the trimmed V and J ends, which lost 7 bases and 0 bases, there was a span of 12 bases. The CDR3 sequence: CASTSTGANYGYTF. The CDR3 nucleotides read TGTGCCAGCACCTCGACCGGAGCTAACTATGGCTACACCTTC.

The chain has TRBV4-1 and TRBJ2-3; 14 nucleotides agree with TRBD2. Germline CDR1 MGHRA, CDR2 YSYEKL. V dropped 1 base and J dropped 2; count of bases not matched to a gene: 5. The CDR3 extends over 18 amino acids. In DNA form, the CDR3 reads TGCGCCAGCAGCCAAGCCGGACTAGCGGGAGGTTTCACAGATACGCAGTATTTT. Its protein is CASSQAGLAGGFTDTQYF.

The rearrangement uses TRBV7-6 and TRBJ2-3; no definite D call. The V end was cut by 2 bases, the J end by 3 bases, with 3 bases between. Looked up from germline, CDR1 is SGHVS and CDR2 is FNYEAQ. The CDR3 is 12 amino acids. CDR3 DNA sequence: TGTGCCAGCAGCTTATCTACAGATACGCAGTATTTT. It yields the protein CASSLSTDTQYF.

The chain carries TRBV24-1 and TRBJ2-2; D is possibly TRBD2 (5 bases). The V end was cut by 3 bases, the J end by 0 bases, with 10 bases between. This CDR3 is built from 16 residues. Germline V gene lookup returns CDR1 KGHDR and CDR2 SFDVKD. In DNA form, the CDR3 reads TGTGCCACCAGTGATGGCCGGGGATCGAACACCGGGGAGCTGTTTTTT. It specifies CATSDGRGSNTGELFF.

J is TRBJ2-3 and V is TRBV5-1; 11 bases line up with TRBD2. The germline V gene encodes CDR1 SGHRS and CDR2 YFSETQ. Unmatched junction bases numbered 9, after V lost 3 bases and J lost 3 bases. This CDR3 has 17 residues. This CDR3 reads CASSWGLAARGTDTQYF. The CDR3 DNA reads TGCGCCAGCAGCTGGGGACTAGCGGCCCGAGGGACAGATACGCAGTATTTT.

This chain connects TRBV5-1 to TRBJ2-5; possible D gene TRBD2, 5 bases. Trimming took off 3 bases at V and 1 base at J, with 10 bases between the two ends. This CDR3 contains 14 residues. Per the germline V gene, CDR1 is SGHRS and CDR2 is YFSETQ. In DNA form, the CDR3 reads TGCGCCAGCAGCTACCGGACTGTCCAAGAGACCCAGTACTTC. Its translation: CASSYRTVQETQYF.

The chain recombines TRBV11-2 with TRBJ2-3; 8 positions agree with TRBD2. The CDR3 spans 16 residues. Trimming took 3 bases from V and 4 from J; bases not matched to a gene: 9. The V gene's germline CDR1 is SGHAT and CDR2 FQNNGV. The CDR3 coding sequence is TGTGCCAGCAGCTTCCAGCGGGAGCCCCGCCCAGATACGCAGTATTTT. It is translated as CASSFQREPRPDTQYF.

This rearrangement joins TRBV6-6 to TRBJ2-7; the match to TRBD1 covers 8 bases. V shed 7 bases, J shed 3 bases, and the junction held 8 bases outside the gene matches. The CDR3 extends over 14 amino acids. The germline CDR1 and CDR2 sequences are MNHNY and SVGAGI (reference sequence). This CDR3 is CASNPQGAIYEQYF. Here the CDR3 DNA reads TGTGCCAGCAATCCCCAGGGGGCGATCTACGAGCAGTACTTC.

This chain joins TRBV6-5 and TRBJ1-5; unclear D gene. Trimming pared 6 bases from V and 4 bases from J, leaving 13 bases between. Germline values: CDR1 MNHEY, CDR2 SVGAGI. CDR3 length equals 14 residues. CDR3 protein: CASSDRRSNQPQHF. The CDR3 DNA is TGTGCCAGCAGCGATAGAAGGAGTAATCAGCCCCAGCATTTT.

J is TRBJ2-5 and V is TRBV6-2 or TRBV6-3; 7 bases are a match to TRBD2. After removal of 5 bases from V and 3 bases from J, the junction contained 9 bases not matched to a gene. Per germline, CDR1 MNHEY and CDR2 SVGEGT. The CDR3 is 15 residues long. The DNA of the CDR3 is TGTGCCAGCAGTCGGGGCGGGAGAAGGGAAGAGACCCAGTACTTC. Encoded protein: CASSRGGRREETQYF.

This clone was counted once. The rearrangement uses TRBV3-1 (or the pseudogene TRBV3-2) and TRBJ2-3, with TRBD2 matching over 14 bases. Germline CDR1 and CDR2: LGHDT and YNNKEL (reference sequence). V was pared by 5 bases and J by 2 bases, with 15 bases of the junction left unmatched. The CDR3 runs to 20 residues. As DNA, the CDR3 is TGTGCCAGCAGCTTCCGGACTAGCGGGGGGCCCCTAGCTTTCACAGATACGCAGTATTTT. It yields the protein CASSFRTSGGPLAFTDTQYF.

This clone was recorded once. The rearrangement links TRBV5-1 to TRBJ2-7; TRBD1 matches at 7 bases. V gave up 4 bases and J gave up 1 base; unmatched junction bases: 8. The CDR3 length is 15 residues. Per germline, CDR1 SGHRS and CDR2 YFSETQ. CDR3: CASSPGQVPSYEQYF. CDR3 coding DNA: TGCGCCAGCAGCCCTGGACAGGTTCCTTCCTACGAGCAGTACTTC. Full variable domain (rest looked up from reference TRBV5-1 and TRBJ2-7): KAGVTQTPRYLIKTRGQQVTLSCSPISGHRSVSWYQQTPGQGLQFLFEYFSETQRNKGNFPGRFSGRQFSNSRSEMNVSTLELGDSALYLCASSPGQVPSYEQYFGPGTRLTVT.

The chain carries TRBV2 and TRBJ1-1; perhaps TRBD1 as D (5 bases). CDR1 is SNHLY, CDR2 FYNNEI, per germline. CDR3 size: 14 residues. Trimming shortened V by 4 bases and J by 0 bases, and 9 bases separated the two germline ends. CDR3 protein: CASSGQTMNTEAFF. In DNA form, the CDR3 reads TGTGCCAGCAGTGGACAGACCATGAACACTGAAGCTTTCTTT.

V is TRBV6-2 or TRBV6-3 and J is TRBJ2-1; D may be TRBD2 (5 bases). Germline-derived CDR1 and CDR2 are MNHEY and SVGEGT. V was trimmed by 1 base and J by 8 bases, leaving 21 bases between them. The CDR3 is made up of 17 amino acids. CDR3 sequence: CASSYWGTGSPSHEQFF. The CDR3 region has the DNA TGTGCCAGCAGTTACTGGGGAACGGGATCCCCTTCCCATGAGCAGTTCTTC.

As regards this clone: This may be a read error, as it is one base from a much larger clone. This CDR3 reads CASSPSGYEQYV. The CDR3 DNA follows: TGTGCCAGCAGTCCTAGCGGCTACGAGCAGTACGTC. The V and J genes are TRBV12-3 or TRBV12-4 and TRBJ2-7, with TRBD2 matching over 7 bases. After removal of 5 bases from V and 3 bases from J, the junction contained 1 base not matched to a gene. The CDR3 sequence is 12 residues long.

The chain combines TRBV20-1 with TRBJ2-5; D unresolved. The V end lost 2 bases, the J end lost 5 bases, and 3 bases lay between the germline ends. Per the germline V gene, CDR1 is DFQATT and CDR2 is SNEGSKA (reference sequence). This CDR3 contains 10 residues. CDR3 loop: CSARQETQYF. CDR3 in DNA: TGCAGTGCTAGACAGGAGACCCAGTACTTC.

The chain links TRBV30 to TRBJ2-7; D is unresolved. This CDR3 spans 12 amino acids. Germline V gene data show CDR1 as GTSNPN and CDR2 as SVGIG (reference sequence). V was clipped by 3 bases and J by 2 bases, with 8 bases between them. The CDR3 protein is CAWRTTTYEQYF. DNA of the CDR3: TGTGCCTGGAGGACAACGACCTACGAGCAGTACTTC.

Here the CDR3 DNA reads TGTGCCACCTTAGCGTCAAGCACAGATACGCAGTATTTT. Amino acids: CATLASSTDTQYF. The V call is TRBV6-5, the J call TRBJ2-3; D might be TRBD2 (5 bases). The germline gives CDR1 MNHEY, CDR2 SVGAGI. Trimming shortened V by 10 bases and J by 0 bases, and 11 bases separated the two germline ends. The CDR3 loop spans 13 amino acids.

The V call is TRBV28, the J call TRBJ2-7, with TRBD1 identical over 10 bases. The V segment lost 2 bases and the J segment 6 bases; nucleotides outside the gene matches: 4. Germline CDR1 is MDHEN and CDR2 is SYDVKM. The CDR3 contains 14 residues. The CDR3 region is CASSLGTGASEQYF. CDR3 nucleotides: TGTGCCAGCAGTTTAGGGACAGGGGCTTCCGAGCAGTACTTC.

This sequence joins TRBV7-2 and TRBJ2-5; a weak D match, TRBD2 (6 bases). The CDR3 extends over 16 amino acids. Germline CDR1 is SGHTA and CDR2 is FQGNSA. The germline V and J ends were trimmed by 2 bases and 5 bases, with 18 bases remaining between them. CDR3 bases: TGTGCCAGCAGCTTATATTGGGACTCCCGGGCGGAGACCCAGTACTTC. It codes for CASSLYWDSRAETQYF.

The genes are TRBV28 and TRBJ2-7; TRBD2 matches 10 bases. CDR1 is MDHEN and CDR2 is SYDVKM in the germline V gene. Losses at the gene ends were 6 bases for V and 7 bases for J; bases not matched to a gene: 12. This CDR3 is built from 15 residues. CDR3 nucleotide sequence: TGTGCCAGCAGGACGGATAGCGGGGGGACCTGGGAGCAGTACTTC. Translating it yields CASRTDSGGTWEQYF.

The chain couples TRBV5-1 to TRBJ2-1, with 13 bases matching TRBD2. The CDR3 has 15 amino acids. Losses at the gene ends were 3 bases for V and 4 bases for J; bases not matched to a gene: 1. Germline V gene data show CDR1 as SGHRS and CDR2 as YFSETQ. DNA for the CDR3: TGCGCCAGCAGCTGGACTAGCGGGGGATACAATGAGCAGTTCTTC. Residues: CASSWTSGGYNEQFF. The variable domain in full, completed from reference TRBV5-1 and TRBJ2-1, reads KAGVTQTPRYLIKTRGQQVTLSCSPISGHRSVSWYQQTPGQGLQFLFEYFSETQRNKGNFPGRFSGRQFSNSRSEMNVSTLELGDSALYLCASSWTSGGYNEQFFGPGTRLTVL.

The CDR3 loop reads CASSPPRGSNTGELFF. The DNA of the CDR3 is TGTGCCAGCTCACCACCGAGAGGGAGCAACACCGGGGAGCTGTTTTTT. The chain joins TRBV18 to TRBJ2-2; a possible D gene is TRBD2 (5 bases). CDR1 KGHSH and CDR2 LQKENI come from the germline V gene. The V end was cut by 0 bases, the J end by 2 bases, with 10 bases between. This CDR3 has 16 residues. Supplemented by reference TRBV18 and TRBJ2-2, the full variable domain reads NAGVMQNPRHLVRRRGQEARLRCSPMKGHSHVYWYRQLPEEGLKFMVYLQKENIIDESGMPKERFSAEFPKEGPSILRIQQVVRGDSAAYFCASSPPRGSNTGELFFGEGSRLTVL.

By share, this clone ranks as medium-sized. The chain is built from TRBV27 and TRBJ2-7; no clear D. Germline CDR1 and CDR2: MNHEY and SMNVEV (reference sequence). There are 12 residues in the CDR3. Trimming left V 6 bases short and J 6 bases short, with 12 bases between. The CDR3 loop is CASSTPGGEQYF. The CDR3 nucleotides are TGTGCCAGCAGCACCCCTGGCGGCGAGCAGTACTTC.